Included here is one T cell receptor (beta chain) sequence, with context. Its antigen is unidentified. Donors were healthy Caucasian individuals from Russia aged roughly 6 to 100. This sample stems from a study of blood T cells in healthy people across ages. Study-level points and caveats: Per million T cells, TCR beta diversity dropped about linearly as age rose.

Through a sample-barcoded 5' primer and a J-beta primer mix, a second PCR was run for roughly 7 to 12 cycles. Researchers report that a template-switch adaptor with 12 random nucleotides tagged each cDNA molecule. CDR3-containing paired-end reads numbered at least 2.5 million in each sample. MiXCR, applied by TCRdb to the 5' RACE reads, yields one record per CDR3 protein. Altogether some 1.6 million distinct CDR3 sequences are present, 30% to 35% being singletons, with the ten largest covering over 9%. Germline V gene lookup returns CDR1 MNHEY and CDR2 SMNVEV (reference sequence). V was clipped by 7 bases and J by 6 bases, with 17 bases between them. The CDR3 loop spans 14 amino acids.

The receptor was derived from a woman in her twenties or thirties in good health. The sample taken for sequencing was blood. The chain carries TRBV27 and TRBJ2-3; a possible D gene is TRBD2 (7 bases). The CDR3 reads CASNLGGAADTQYF. CDR3 nucleotide sequence: TGTGCCAGCAACCTAGGGGGGGCTGCGGATACGCAGTATTTT.